This T cell receptor (beta chain) was observed in a study of T cell repertoires in cytomegalovirus infection. Study-level background: Well-studied HLA-B-restricted CMV epitopes were used in the study alongside recently identified HLA-C-restricted ones. Indicated by public TCR beta signatures were CMV infection and matching HLA type.

TCRdb used MiXCR to reprocess the reads, holding one entry per CDR3 protein. Among 700,000 to 950,000 distinct CDR3 sequences listed, about 30% were seen once. In regard to this clonotype: What it binds is unknown.

The CDR3 runs to 13 residues. Germline CDR1 reads SNHLY; CDR2 reads FYNNEI. The V end was cut by 6 bases, the J end by 5 bases, with 10 bases between. The chain carries TRBV2 and TRBJ2-2; TRBD1 is a possible D gene (6 bases). The receptor was isolated from a human donor in good health (CMV status not recorded). Some clones in this sample may be carry-over from other donors' samples. Sequenced material: cultured CD8+ T cells from PBMCs, taken from culture after CMV antigen stimulation. The CDR3 protein is CASRGAMTGELFF. DNA for the CDR3: TGTGCCAGCAGGGGGGCGATGACCGGGGAGCTGTTTTTT. The full variable domain, its missing parts supplied by reference TRBV2 and TRBJ2-2, is EPEVTQTPSHQVTQMGQEVILRCVPISNHLYFYWYRQILGQKVEFLVSFYNNEISEKSEIFDDQFSVERPDGSNFTLKIRSTKLEDSAMYFCASRGAMTGELFFGEGSRLTVL.